The 5 T cell receptor beta chains in this list originate from one sample, sequenced in a study of T cell responses to AZD1222 COVID-19 vaccine. Profiling relied on immunoSEQ multiplex PCR, and the TCRdb table lists in-frame clones only, not all of them. Of about 72,000 clones in the sample, more than 75% were seen once. Sequencing was performed on peripheral blood, taken on day 0 of AZD1222 vaccination. These receptors all stem from an adult in good health.

The J gene is TRBJ2-1, the V gene TRBV7-2; no reliable D call. The length of the CDR3 is 16 residues. V was clipped by 1 base and J by 0 bases, with 10 bases between them. From germline, CDR1 is SGHTA and CDR2 FQGNSA. The CDR3 bases are TGTGCCAGCAGCTTAGTGGGAACCAGCTCCTACAATGAGCAGTTCTTC. Protein product: CASSLVGTSSYNEQFF.

This chain connects TRBV19 to TRBJ1-3; D remains unclear. This CDR3 contains 15 residues. Looked up from germline, CDR1 is LNHDA and CDR2 is SQIVND (reference sequence). V was pared by 7 bases and J by 2 bases, with 15 bases between. CDR3 amino acids: CASKVSLHAGNTIYF. The CDR3 nucleotides are TGTGCCAGTAAAGTATCGCTCCACGCTGGAAACACCATATATTTT.

The chain recombines TRBV7-2 with TRBJ2-7; D may match TRBD1 or TRBD2 (5 bases each). Germline lookup yields CDR1 SGHTA and CDR2 FQGNSA. Trimming cost V 1 base and J 1 base, with 20 bases left between them. CDR3 length equals 18 residues. The CDR3 spells CASSLGLPGYSGSYEQYF. CDR3 sequence (DNA): TGTGCCAGCAGCTTAGGACTACCAGGGTATTCAGGGTCCTACGAGCAGTACTTC.

This clone was observed once. This CDR3 reads CASSYGGPDQPQHF. In DNA form, the CDR3 reads TGTGCCAGCAGTTACGGAGGGCCGGATCAGCCCCAGCATTTT. The chain recombines TRBV27 with TRBJ1-5; no definite D call. The V and J ends lost 4 bases and 5 bases respectively, with 12 bases between them. The CDR3 contains 14 residues. Germline CDR1 reads MNHEY; CDR2 reads SMNVEV (reference sequence).

This clone was counted once. V is TRBV10-3 and J is TRBJ1-1; D perhaps matches TRBD1 (6 bases). V dropped 11 bases and J dropped 1 base, with 11 bases sitting between them. CDR3 length: 12 amino acids. CDR1 is ENHRY and CDR2 is SYGVKD in the germline V gene. The CDR3 protein is CAFGQTNTEAFF. DNA of the CDR3: TGTGCCTTCGGACAGACGAACACTGAAGCTTTCTTT.